This T cell receptor (beta chain) is drawn from a study of control samples from healthy donors and cancer patients. Assay: immunoSEQ multiplex PCR; the TCRdb copy retains only in-frame clones and omits some. The table has 160,000 or so clones, just under 95% seen once. The sample taken for sequencing was blood. This clonotype was obtained from a woman aged 40 to 55 in good health.

CDR3 loop: CASSPRQGYTDTQYF. DNA of the CDR3: TGTGCCAGCAGCCCCCGACAGGGATACACAGATACGCAGTATTTT. This chain joins TRBV9 and TRBJ2-3, with 7 bases that match TRBD1. This CDR3 has 15 amino acids. The V segment lost 4 bases and the J segment 2 bases; nucleotides outside the gene matches: 7. The germline V gene encodes CDR1 SGDLS and CDR2 YYNGEE.